This TCR beta chain was retrieved from a study (dated by TCRdb to between 2021 and 2022). For TCR beta sequencing, genomic DNA was taken from unsorted PBMCs, and those PBMCs had been isolated from peripheral blood. Survey-level sequencing on the immunoSEQ platform was used to profile the TCR beta chain repertoires. Regarding the original processing steps: Repertoire diversity was measured with the inverse Simpson index, and CDR3 amino acid length spectratypes and V-J pairing frequencies were compared. TCR beta CDR3 sequences were matched against VDJdb to annotate clonotypes specific to SARS-CoV-2, CMV, influenza A and EBV. TCRdb's version of the immuneACCESS table is confined to in-frame rearrangements and falls short of the full clone set. An unresolved V gene accounts for under half of the shortfall where checked; the remainder is of unknown origin. V, J and clone size are those of that table, while D and trimming were read from the DNA. The sample table shows tens of thousands of clones, and approximately 95% are seen once. About 11% of the sample comes from the top ten.

Comment on this clone: Its antigen is still unknown. It has no much larger one-base neighbor in the sample; base qualities were not kept.

Results the study describes overall, beyond this receptor: Further investigation, including longitudinal sampling and assessment of a control group, is stated by the authors to be required.

V is reduced by 3 bases and J by 1 base, leaving a spacing of 8 bases between them. Reading from cysteine to phenylalanine, the CDR3 counts 14 amino acids. Only the CDR3 part of the read is kept: 42 bases, read in frame from the first base. Per the germline V gene, SGHRS is the CDR1 and YFSETQ is the CDR2. What was sequenced was PBMCs. The sequence was collected from a man aged 35-49 years with rheumatoid arthritis. The rearrangement combines TRBV5-1 with TRBJ1-3, with TRBD1 perhaps the D gene, on 5 matching bases. The nucleotides are TGCGCCAGCAGCTCCAAGGGGTCTGGAAACACCATATATTTT. Its translation is CASSSKGSGNTIYF.